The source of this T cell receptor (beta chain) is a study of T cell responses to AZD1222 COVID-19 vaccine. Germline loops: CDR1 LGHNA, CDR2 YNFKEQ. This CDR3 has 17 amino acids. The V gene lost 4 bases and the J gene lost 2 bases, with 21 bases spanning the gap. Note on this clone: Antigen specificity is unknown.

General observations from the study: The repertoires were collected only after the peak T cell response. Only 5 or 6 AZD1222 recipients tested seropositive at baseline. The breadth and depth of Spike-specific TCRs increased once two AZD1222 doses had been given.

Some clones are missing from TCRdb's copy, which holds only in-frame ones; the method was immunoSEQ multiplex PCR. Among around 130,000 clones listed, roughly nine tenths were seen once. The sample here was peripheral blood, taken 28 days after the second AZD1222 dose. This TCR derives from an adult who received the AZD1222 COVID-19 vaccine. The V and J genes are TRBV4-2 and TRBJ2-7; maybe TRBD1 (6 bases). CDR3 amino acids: CASSPIGTSEDTYEQYF. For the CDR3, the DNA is TGTGCCAGCAGCCCGATTGGGACATCGGAAGACACCTACGAGCAGTACTTC.